These T cell receptor beta chains were read from a single sample in a study of cytomegalovirus exposure and HLA in healthy donors. Measured with immunoSEQ multiplex PCR; TCRdb has only the in-frame clones, and not every one. Of about 160,000 clones listed, approximately 72% are singletons. Specimen: PBMCs. These receptors all come from a man aged 18 to 35 in good health and CMV-seronegative. The CDR3 runs from the conserved cysteine through the conserved F or W. The order of the fields is J gene, V gene, D gene, clone size, CDR3 protein, CDR3 DNA. D genes are given only for firm matches. The size entry is marked missing in some rows and otherwise reads once, few, many or a size class.

j_call: TRBJ2-3
v_call: TRBV29-1
d_call: TRBD1
clone_size: NA
cdr3_aa: CSGGTGTETDTQYF
cdr3_nt: TGCAGCGGGGGGACAGGGACGGAGACAGATACGCAGTATTTT

j_call: TRBJ1-2
v_call: TRBV2
d_call: NA
clone_size: NA
cdr3_aa: CARRQLTNYGYTF
cdr3_nt: TGTGCCAGACGACAGCTCACTAACTATGGCTACACCTTC

j_call: TRBJ2-7
v_call: TRBV28
d_call: NA
clone_size: NA
cdr3_aa: CASTPDSRGYEQYF
cdr3_nt: TGTGCCAGCACCCCGGACTCTCGAGGATACGAGCAGTACTTC

j_call: TRBJ2-6
v_call: TRBV5-1
d_call: TRBD2
clone_size: NA
cdr3_aa: CASSPTGTSWANVLTF
cdr3_nt: TGCGCCAGCAGCCCGACAGGGACTAGCTGGGCCAACGTCCTGACTTTC

j_call: TRBJ2-4
v_call: TRBV19
d_call: TRBD1
clone_size: few
cdr3_aa: CASGLGDSWNIQYF
cdr3_nt: TGTGCCAGTGGCCTTGGGGACAGTTGGAACATTCAGTACTTC

j_call: TRBJ2-2
v_call: TRBV5-1
d_call: NA
clone_size: NA
cdr3_aa: CASSDQVPGELFF
cdr3_nt: TGCGCCAGCAGCGACCAGGTCCCCGGGGAGCTGTTTTTT

j_call: TRBJ2-1
v_call: TRBV9
d_call: TRBD2
clone_size: NA
cdr3_aa: CASSAGTSGGPYNEQFF
cdr3_nt: TGTGCCAGCAGCGCCGGGACTAGCGGGGGTCCCTACAATGAGCAGTTCTTC

j_call: TRBJ1-2
v_call: TRBV5-4
d_call: NA
clone_size: NA
cdr3_aa: CASSPDRINYGYTF
cdr3_nt: TGTGCCAGCAGCCCGGACAGAATTAACTATGGCTACACCTTC

j_call: TRBJ1-2
v_call: TRBV4-3
d_call: TRBD1
clone_size: NA
cdr3_aa: CASSQVGQGDYGYTF
cdr3_nt: TGCGCCAGCAGCCAAGTAGGTCAGGGGGACTATGGCTACACCTTC

j_call: TRBJ2-7
v_call: TRBV19
d_call: TRBD1
clone_size: NA
cdr3_aa: CASSIGTGGFYEQYF
cdr3_nt: TGTGCCAGTAGTATTGGGACAGGGGGCTTCTACGAGCAGTACTTC

j_call: TRBJ2-3
v_call: TRBV19
d_call: TRBD2
clone_size: once
cdr3_aa: CASSTWTSGRDTQYF
cdr3_nt: TGTGCCAGTAGTACCTGGACTAGCGGTAGGGATACGCAGTATTTT